The 23 T cell receptor beta chains presented below share a single source sample, sequenced in a study of T cell responses to AZD1222 COVID-19 vaccine. Only in-frame clones appear in the TCRdb table, and some are missing; sequencing was by immunoSEQ multiplex PCR. The sample includes roughly 100,000 clones, 89% seen only once; the top ten take about 40%. The source material was peripheral blood, sampled 28 days after the second AZD1222 dose. Receptors were obtained from an adult who received the AZD1222 COVID-19 vaccine.

This chain connects TRBV3-1 (or the pseudogene TRBV3-2) to TRBJ2-3, with D possibly TRBD2 on 6 matching bases. In germline, CDR1 is LGHDT, CDR2 YNNKEL (reference sequence). The CDR3 is made up of 16 amino acids. Trimming cost V 1 base and J 3 bases, with 14 bases left between them. The CDR3 spells CASSQGMGGRTDTQYF. CDR3 DNA: TGTGCCAGCAGCCAAGGAATGGGGGGTCGGACAGATACGCAGTATTTT.

V is TRBV18 and J is TRBJ2-5, with D possibly being TRBD2 (5 bases). Trimming took off 1 base at V and 5 bases at J, with 8 bases between the two ends. The V gene's germline CDR1 is KGHSH and CDR2 LQKENI. The CDR3 consists of 13 residues. Here the CDR3 reads CASSPHKRETQYF. The CDR3 DNA is TGTGCCAGCTCACCACACAAGCGGGAGACCCAGTACTTC.

The genes are TRBV5-1 and TRBJ1-2; D ambiguous. The CDR3 contains 12 residues. Germline loops: CDR1 SGHRS, CDR2 YFSETQ. V was clipped by 0 bases and J by 8 bases, with 8 bases between them. This CDR3 is CASSLGGSGYTF. In nucleotides, the CDR3 is TGCGCCAGCAGCTTGGGAGGGTCCGGCTACACCTTC.

The rearrangement uses TRBV28 and TRBJ1-3; weak D call: TRBD1 (6 bases). This CDR3 contains 13 residues. The germline V gene encodes CDR1 MDHEN and CDR2 SYDVKM. Trimming shortened V by 8 bases and J by 4 bases, and 12 bases separated the two germline ends. The CDR3, as DNA: TGTGCCAGCCACTCAGGGGTCGGAAACACCATATATTTT. Its translation is CASHSGVGNTIYF. Combining the CDR3 with reference TRBV28 and TRBJ1-3 gives the whole variable domain DVKVTQSSRYLVKRTGEKVFLECVQDMDHENMFWYRQDPGLGLRLIYFSYDVKMKEKGDIPEGYSVSREKKERFSLILESASTNQTSMYLCASHSGVGNTIYFGEGSWLTVV.

The CDR3 is CASSGRRGTGELFF. The CDR3 coding sequence is TGTGCCAGCAGCGGCAGGAGGGGAACCGGGGAGCTGTTTTTT. The J gene is TRBJ2-2, the V gene TRBV3-1 (or the pseudogene TRBV3-2); TRBD2 is a possible D gene (6 bases). V lost 5 bases and J 5 bases, leaving 12 bases between the germline ends. The CDR3 totals 14 residues. Germline V gene data show CDR1 as LGHDT and CDR2 as YNNKEL (reference sequence).

This rearrangement joins TRBV5-1 to TRBJ2-1; D ambiguous. The germline CDR1 and CDR2 sequences are SGHRS and YFSETQ. The CDR3 sequence is 14 residues long. The V end lost 0 bases, the J end lost 7 bases, and 11 bases lay between the germline ends. In nucleotides, the CDR3 is TGCGCCAGCAGCTTGGCCGCGGCCCCGAATGAGCAGTTCTTC. Translation gives CASSLAAAPNEQFF.

The V gene is TRBV5-3, the J gene TRBJ2-3; TRBD1 aligns across 8 bases. TRBV5-3 is assigned to the ORF class and has an uncertain function. The CDR3 is made up of 15 amino acids. V lost 3 bases, J lost 4 bases, and 7 bases stayed unmatched. CDR3 DNA: TGTGCCAGAAGCTCGGGACAGGACCTCGCAGATACGCAGTATTTT. Amino acid sequence: CARSSGQDLADTQYF.

The chain links TRBV25-1 to TRBJ1-4, with D possibly TRBD1 on 5 matching bases. Germline CDR1 reads MGHDK; CDR2 reads SYGVNS. V was trimmed by 2 bases and J by 4 bases, leaving 11 bases between them. CDR3 length: 15 amino acids. CDR3 DNA sequence: TGTGCCAGCAGTGAACGACAGAGGGATAATGAAAAACTGTTTTTT. The encoded protein is CASSERQRDNEKLFF.

This chain uses TRBV5-4 with TRBJ2-2; 11 positions match TRBD1. The trim removed 4 bases at V and 5 bases at J, leaving 10 bases unmatched. The CDR3 is made up of 17 amino acids. The germline CDR1 and CDR2 sequences are SGHNT and YYREEE (reference sequence). As DNA, the CDR3 is TGTGCCAGCAGCACCGGGACAGGGGGGAGAAGGACCGGGGAGCTGTTTTTT. Protein: CASSTGTGGRRTGELFF.

The V call is TRBV28, the J call TRBJ2-7, with TRBD2 matching 7 bases. The germline gives CDR1 MDHEN, CDR2 SYDVKM. This CDR3 is 15 amino acids long. The junction had 6 bases not matched to a gene; V was cut back by 1 base and J by 3 bases. The CDR3 nucleotides read TGTGCCAGCAGTTTATTGGGGGAGGGCGGCTACGAGCAGTACTTC. It yields the protein CASSLLGEGGYEQYF.

Here the CDR3 reads CALGRLNTEAFF. DNA of the CDR3: TGTGCCTTGGGCAGGCTGAACACTGAAGCTTTCTTT. V gene TRBV30 combines with J gene TRBJ1-1; no clear D gene. Germline assignment: CDR1 GTSNPN and CDR2 SVGIG (reference sequence). V was shortened by 7 bases and J by 0 bases, with 9 bases between the two germline ends. The length of the CDR3 is 12 residues.

This clone was picked up a small number of times. This sequence joins TRBV9 and TRBJ2-1; a weak D match, TRBD2 (5 bases). The CDR3 sequence is 13 residues long. CDR1 and CDR2 from the germline V gene are SGDLS and YYNGEE. Trimming cost V 3 bases and J 8 bases, with 12 bases left between them. This CDR3 reads CASSASRVDEQFF. CDR3 bases: TGTGCCAGCAGCGCCTCGAGGGTGGATGAGCAGTTCTTC.

V gene TRBV5-1 combines with J gene TRBJ2-5; D not resolved. The CDR3 contains 13 residues. The germline V gene has CDR1 SGHRS and CDR2 YFSETQ. V dropped 3 bases and J dropped 0 bases, with 6 bases sitting between them. This chain's CDR3 is CASSSGYQETQYF. For the CDR3, the DNA is TGCGCCAGCAGCTCAGGATACCAAGAGACCCAGTACTTC.

The rearrangement links TRBV6-4 to TRBJ2-1; 10 nucleotides match TRBD2. Germline V gene sequence: CDR1 MRHNA, CDR2 SNTAGT. V lost 6 bases, J lost 13 bases, and 6 bases stayed unmatched. This CDR3 comprises 12 residues. This CDR3 is CASSETSGSQFF. In DNA form, the CDR3 reads TGTGCCAGCAGCGAGACTAGCGGGTCACAGTTCTTC.

V usage is TRBV30 and J usage is TRBJ1-4; weak D call: TRBD1 (6 bases). Germline V CDR1 and CDR2: GTSNPN, SVGIG (reference sequence). This CDR3 has 18 amino acids. Trimming stripped 2 bases from V and 2 bases from J, with 21 bases between. The DNA for the CDR3 is TGTGCCTGGAGTACGGTCGAGACATGGGGGGGCACTAATGAAAAACTGTTTTTT. It is translated as CAWSTVETWGGTNEKLFF.

The V call is TRBV28, the J call TRBJ2-1; 8 bases are a match to TRBD1. Germline V gene data show CDR1 as MDHEN and CDR2 as SYDVKM. Germline trimming cut 5 bases from V and 9 bases from J; bases unmatched to any gene: 9. The CDR3 runs 14 residues. DNA for the CDR3: TGTGCCAGCAGTCGACAGGGGTTACGCGGTGAGCAGTTCTTC. It is translated as CASSRQGLRGEQFF. Using reference TRBV28 and TRBJ2-1 for the parts outside the CDR3, the full variable domain is DVKVTQSSRYLVKRTGEKVFLECVQDMDHENMFWYRQDPGLGLRLIYFSYDVKMKEKGDIPEGYSVSREKKERFSLILESASTNQTSMYLCASSRQGLRGEQFFGPGTRLTVL.

This clone has a single count. J is TRBJ2-5 and V is TRBV5-4; D is uncertain. The CDR3 runs 14 residues. Deletions cut 4 bases from V and 2 bases from J, with 12 bases between. Germline values: CDR1 SGHNT, CDR2 YYREEE (reference sequence). This chain's CDR3 is CASSTPRTQETQYF. The CDR3 DNA follows: TGTGCCAGCAGCACCCCTAGAACGCAAGAGACCCAGTACTTC.

The CDR3 DNA follows: TGCGCCAGCAGCGGGGACTCCTGGGGGGAGCAGTACTTC. Amino acids: CASSGDSWGEQYF. V is TRBV5-1 and J is TRBJ2-7; D perhaps matches TRBD2 (6 bases). Germline V lookup: CDR1 SGHRS, CDR2 YFSETQ. The CDR3 extends over 13 amino acids. V was pared by 4 bases and J by 7 bases, with 15 bases between.

The gene calls are TRBV28 and TRBJ1-1, with D hard to call. V shed 2 bases and J shed 2 bases, with 9 bases lying between them. This CDR3 has 14 amino acids. Germline lookup yields CDR1 MDHEN and CDR2 SYDVKM. The CDR3 sequence: CASSLMDSNTEAFF. The CDR3 DNA is TGTGCCAGCAGTTTAATGGATAGTAACACTGAAGCTTTCTTT. The complete variable domain, with remaining parts taken from reference TRBV28 and TRBJ1-1, reads DVKVTQSSRYLVKRTGEKVFLECVQDMDHENMFWYRQDPGLGLRLIYFSYDVKMKEKGDIPEGYSVSREKKERFSLILESASTNQTSMYLCASSLMDSNTEAFFGQGTRLTVV.

V is TRBV25-1 and J is TRBJ2-3, with D perhaps assigned TRBD1 or TRBD2 (5 bases each). The CDR3 is made up of 11 amino acids. V dropped 6 bases and J dropped 8 bases, with 9 bases sitting between them. Germline lookup yields CDR1 MGHDK and CDR2 SYGVNS. CDR3 DNA: TGTGCCAGCAGCCGTGGGGGTACGCAGTATTTT. It specifies CASSRGGTQYF. Using reference TRBV25-1 and TRBJ2-3 for the parts outside the CDR3, the full variable domain is EADIYQTPRYLVIGTGKKITLECSQTMGHDKMYWYQQDPGMELHLIHYSYGVNSTEKGDLSSESTVSRIRTEHFPLTLESARPSHTSQYLCASSRGGTQYFGPGTRLTVL.

The chain carries TRBV7-2 and TRBJ1-5; D is unclear. The CDR3 has 15 amino acids. Germline lookup yields CDR1 SGHTA and CDR2 FQGNSA. The V end lost 1 base, the J end lost 0 bases, and 7 bases lay between the germline ends. The CDR3 DNA reads TGTGCCAGCAGCTTAGGCAGCAATAGCAATCAGCCCCAGCATTTT. Protein product: CASSLGSNSNQPQHF. The full variable domain, its missing parts supplied by reference TRBV7-2 and TRBJ1-5, is GAGVSQSPSNKVTEKGKDVELRCDPISGHTALYWYRQSLGQGLEFLIYFQGNSAPDKSGLPSDRFSAERTGGSVSTLTIQRTQQEDSAVYLCASSLGSNSNQPQHFGDGTRLSIL.

This clone has just a few counts. The gene calls are TRBV5-1 and TRBJ2-5; TRBD1 might be the D (6 bases). Deletions cut 3 bases from V and 3 bases from J, with 9 bases between. Germline V gene lookup returns CDR1 SGHRS and CDR2 YFSETQ. This CDR3 spans 13 amino acids. The CDR3 region has the DNA TGCGCCAGCAGCTGGACAGAGGAAGAGACCCAGTACTTC. The encoded protein is CASSWTEEETQYF.

The chain carries TRBV30 and TRBJ2-2; D is perhaps TRBD2 (5 bases). The CDR3 is 15 amino acids. The germline V gene has CDR1 GTSNPN and CDR2 SVGIG (reference sequence). Deletions cut 1 base from V and 3 bases from J, with 12 bases between. Here the CDR3 DNA reads TGTGCCTGGAGTGGAGGGAGTGGGTACACCGGGGAGCTGTTTTTT. Amino acid sequence: CAWSGGSGYTGELFF.